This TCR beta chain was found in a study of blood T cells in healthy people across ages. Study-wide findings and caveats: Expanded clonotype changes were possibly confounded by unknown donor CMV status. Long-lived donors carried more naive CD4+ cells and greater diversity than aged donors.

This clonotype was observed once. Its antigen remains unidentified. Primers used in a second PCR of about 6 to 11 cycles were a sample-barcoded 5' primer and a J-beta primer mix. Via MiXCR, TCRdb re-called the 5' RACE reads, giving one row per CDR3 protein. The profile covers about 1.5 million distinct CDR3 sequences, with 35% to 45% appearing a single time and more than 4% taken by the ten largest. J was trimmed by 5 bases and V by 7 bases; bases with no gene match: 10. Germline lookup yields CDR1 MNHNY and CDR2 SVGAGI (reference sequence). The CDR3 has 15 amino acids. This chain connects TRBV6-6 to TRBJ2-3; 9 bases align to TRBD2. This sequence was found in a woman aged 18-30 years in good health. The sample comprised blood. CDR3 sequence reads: CASTAQLRGGDTQYF. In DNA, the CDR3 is TGTGCCAGCACCGCGCAGCTGCGGGGGGGAGATACGCAGTATTTT.